This record looks at one T cell receptor beta chain sequence and its context. This record comes from a study of blood T cell repertoires in COVID-19. Study information: Spain, Italy and the United States supplied samples that represented acute and convalescent COVID-19. PBMCs, B-cell-depleted T cells, or T cells were the source of the cDNA or gDNA that made up the material.

In the original analysis: Amplifying reference gene primers gave estimates of nucleated cell counts. Using immunoSEQ multiplex PCR, the repertoire was profiled, and TCRdb retains in-frame clones only, with some absent. The V and J calls and clone size were taken over from that table, and D and trimming were inferred from the DNA. The sample yields approximately 28,000 clones, over 70% seen once. The clonotype comes from a woman aged 55-70 years with acute or convalescent COVID-19. Sequenced: peripheral blood.

CDR3: CASSETGAYTEAFF. CDR3 in DNA: TGCGCCAGCAGCGAAACAGGGGCCTACACTGAAGCTTTCTTT. The V call is TRBV5-1, the J call TRBJ1-1, with TRBD1 matching 7 bases. After removal of 4 bases from V and 3 bases from J, the junction contained 6 bases not matched to a gene. CDR1 is SGHRS, CDR2 YFSETQ, per germline. CDR3 size: 14 residues. Variable domain in full (rest from reference TRBV5-1 and TRBJ1-1): KAGVTQTPRYLIKTRGQQVTLSCSPISGHRSVSWYQQTPGQGLQFLFEYFSETQRNKGNFPGRFSGRQFSNSRSEMNVSTLELGDSALYLCASSETGAYTEAFFGQGTRLTVV.